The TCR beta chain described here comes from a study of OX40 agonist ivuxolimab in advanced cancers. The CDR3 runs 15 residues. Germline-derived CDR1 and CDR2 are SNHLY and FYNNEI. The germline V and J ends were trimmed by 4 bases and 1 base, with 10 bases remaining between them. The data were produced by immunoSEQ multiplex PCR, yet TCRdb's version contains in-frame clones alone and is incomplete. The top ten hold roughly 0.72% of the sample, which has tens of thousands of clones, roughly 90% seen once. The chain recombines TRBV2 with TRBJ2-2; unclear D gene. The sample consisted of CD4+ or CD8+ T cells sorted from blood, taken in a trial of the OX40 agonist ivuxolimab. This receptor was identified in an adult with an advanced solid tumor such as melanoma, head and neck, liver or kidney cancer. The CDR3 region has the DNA TGTGCCAGCAGTGCTAGGGAACTGAACACCGGGGAGCTGTTTTTT. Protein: CASSARELNTGELFF.